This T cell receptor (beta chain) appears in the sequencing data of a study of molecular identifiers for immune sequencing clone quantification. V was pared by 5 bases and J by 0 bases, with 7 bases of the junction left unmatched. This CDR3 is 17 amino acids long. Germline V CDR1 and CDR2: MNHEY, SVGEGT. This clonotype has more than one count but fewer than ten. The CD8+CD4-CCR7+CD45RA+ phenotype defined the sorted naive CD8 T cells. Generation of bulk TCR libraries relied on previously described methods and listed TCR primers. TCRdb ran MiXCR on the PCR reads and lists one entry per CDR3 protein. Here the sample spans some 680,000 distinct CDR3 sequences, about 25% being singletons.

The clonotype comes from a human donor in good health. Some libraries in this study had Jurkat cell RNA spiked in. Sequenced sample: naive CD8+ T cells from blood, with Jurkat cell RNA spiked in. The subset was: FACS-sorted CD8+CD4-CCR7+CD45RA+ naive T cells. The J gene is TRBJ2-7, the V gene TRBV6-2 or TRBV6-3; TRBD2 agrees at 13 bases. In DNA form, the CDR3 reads TGTGCCAGCAGTACCCCGAGGACTAGCGGGAGCTCCTACGAGCAGTACTTC. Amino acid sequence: CASSTPRTSGSSYEQYF.